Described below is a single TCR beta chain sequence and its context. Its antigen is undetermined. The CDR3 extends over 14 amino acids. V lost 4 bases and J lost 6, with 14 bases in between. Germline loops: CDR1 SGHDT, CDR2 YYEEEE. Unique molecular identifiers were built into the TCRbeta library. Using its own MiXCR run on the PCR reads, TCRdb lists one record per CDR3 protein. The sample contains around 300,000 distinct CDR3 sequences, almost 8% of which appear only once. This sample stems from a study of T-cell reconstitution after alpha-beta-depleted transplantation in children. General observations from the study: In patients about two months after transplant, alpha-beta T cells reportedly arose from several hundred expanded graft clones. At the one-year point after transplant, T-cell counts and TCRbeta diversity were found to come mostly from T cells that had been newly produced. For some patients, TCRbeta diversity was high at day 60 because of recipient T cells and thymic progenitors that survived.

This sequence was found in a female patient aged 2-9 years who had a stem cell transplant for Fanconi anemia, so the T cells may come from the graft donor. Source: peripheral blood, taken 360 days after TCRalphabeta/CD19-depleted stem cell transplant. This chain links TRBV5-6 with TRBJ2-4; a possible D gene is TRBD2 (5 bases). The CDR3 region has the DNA TGTGCCAGCAGCCCCGGACTCGCGTCAAACATTCAGTACTTC. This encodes CASSPGLASNIQYF. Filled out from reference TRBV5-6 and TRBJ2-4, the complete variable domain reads DAGVTQSPTHLIKTRGQQVTLRCSPKSGHDTVSWYQQALGQGPQFIFQYYEEEERQRGNFPDRFSGHQFPNYSSELNVNALLLGDSALYLCASSPGLASNIQYFGAGTRLSVL.